This T cell receptor (beta chain) came from a study of T cells in Graves' hyperthyroidism and ophthalmopathy (dated by TCRdb to the late 2010s). For context, the study as a whole: Peripheral blood was sampled at the time of initial diagnosis, prior to any treatment. To identify TCR V-J signatures that set the groups apart, the researchers used a discovery cohort of 100 patients, made up of 40 to 45 with Graves' ophthalmopathy and some 55 with stable Graves' hyperthyroidism. The approximately 98 discovery patients were randomly divided into training and test sets at a 7:3 ratio. Thyroid tissue and blood T-cell repertoires from six Graves' hyperthyroidism patients were also compared in the study. After sampling, hyperthyroidism patients received methimazole starting at 30 mg daily, and ophthalmopathy patients received high-dose intravenous methylprednisolone. The paper reports TCR Vbeta CDR3 sequencing of 130 to 150 peripheral blood samples: some 41 ophthalmopathy, some 80 hyperthyroidism and approximately 17 progressor patients. Prospective prediction of ophthalmopathy was tested in an independent validation cohort of 18 to 20 hyperthyroidism patients and 15 to 17 patients who later progressed to ophthalmopathy.

Study-wide findings and limitations: No statistical method was used to fix the sample size in advance, and group allocation was not hidden from the investigators. In validation, the model predicted progression to ophthalmopathy with 55% to 71% sensitivity and about 73% specificity, a median of roughly seven months before onset. Most expanded thyroid clonotypes (frequency above 0.001) were also found in blood, which suggests that blood repertoires may mirror thyroid immune responses. In cross-validation, a model built on a 13 V-J signature told ophthalmopathy apart from stable hyperthyroidism with roughly 87% sensitivity and approximately 84% specificity, and in testing the same model reached 80%/75%.

The TCR beta CDR3 regions were amplified from the RNA transcripts. The first round of RT-PCR for the TCR CDR3 was performed with the HTBI primer set and the Qiagen OneStep RT-PCR kit. Libraries were constructed in a second round of multiplex PCR, after which size selection and purification were carried out. Libraries were sequenced paired-end with 100 bp reads on an Illumina HiSeq2000. The original methods were these. SOAPnuke was used to process the raw data, with reads discarded if the reads contained adapters or uncalled bases, had a mean Phred below 15, or lacked an exact constant-primer or identifier match. High-quality paired reads were merged using COPE v1.2.5, and each unique nucleotide sequence was defined as a clonotype. MiTCR v1.1 was used to align the clonotypes against IMGT TRBV, TRBD and TRBJ reference segments. The analysis was restricted to V-J combinations with a frequency above 0.0001, which together covered over 99% of the repertoires. A TCS score was defined as the ratio of F50 (clonal expansion) to E x V (chaos), with BLOSUM62-based TCRdist applied between CDR3 peptides within each V-J. Welch's t-statistics and random forest reduced some 510 V-J features to roughly 13, which were used in a naive Bayes classifier (R e1071). Using fastp at Q25 and MiXCR, TCRdb reprocessed the public reads and kept productive beta chains. Rows with a matching CDR3 protein are joined into one entry that keeps the most common DNA and genes. In this record, the V and J calls reflect TCRdb's handling and not the investigators' own analysis. The sample table records fewer than 600,000 distinct CDR3 sequences; roughly 14% of these occur just once. Around a sixth of the sample is held by the ten biggest clonotypes.

CDR1 and CDR2 were assigned from the germline V gene as MDHEN and SYDVKM. Trimming removed 9 bases from V and 4 bases from J; the gene matches leave 5 bases unexplained. Counted from cysteine to phenylalanine, this CDR3 has 13 amino acids. This entry keeps only the CDR3 DNA: 39 bases, framed from base 1. Stable Graves' hyperthyroidism was defined as the absence of progression to ophthalmopathy over 18 months of follow-up. Hyperthyroidism patients were newly diagnosed, had a disease duration of under 2 months, and were aged 18 to 65 years. Exclusion was applied to patients with uncontrolled infections, other autoimmune diseases, pregnancy or lactation. Diagnoses relied on clinical symptoms, serum thyroxine and TRAb, thyroid ultrasound and orbital computed tomography. Ficoll-Paque density gradient centrifugation was used to isolate PBMCs from approximately 11 ml of fresh peripheral blood. Total RNA was extracted using Trizol reagent, and RNA quality was assessed on an Agilent 2100 Bioanalyzer.

This clonotype was seen many times. The antigen it binds to is not known. No much larger clone exists at a distance of one base, and base qualities are not known. The sequenced sample consisted of blood. The rearranged segments are TRBV28 and TRBJ2-1, and TRBD2 matches 8 of the central bases. The TCR was taken from a woman aged 18-30 years with Graves' hyperthyroidism. This receptor carries the CDR3 CASKAGVYNEQFF. At the DNA level, the sequence is TGTGCCAGTAAAGCGGGAGTTTACAATGAGCAGTTCTTC.